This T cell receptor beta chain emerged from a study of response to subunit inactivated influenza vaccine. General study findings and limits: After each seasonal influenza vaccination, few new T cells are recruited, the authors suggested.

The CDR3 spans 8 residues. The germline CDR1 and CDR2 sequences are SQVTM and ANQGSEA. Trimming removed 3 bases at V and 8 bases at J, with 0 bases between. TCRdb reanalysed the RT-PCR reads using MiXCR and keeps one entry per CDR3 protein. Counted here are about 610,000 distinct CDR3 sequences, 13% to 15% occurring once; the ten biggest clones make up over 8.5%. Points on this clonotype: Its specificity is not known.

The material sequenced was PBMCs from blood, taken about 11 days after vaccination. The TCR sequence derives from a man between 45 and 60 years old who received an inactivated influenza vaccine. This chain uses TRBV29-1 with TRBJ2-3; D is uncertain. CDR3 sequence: CSVDTQYF. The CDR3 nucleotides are TGCAGCGTTGATACGCAGTATTTT.